This T cell receptor (beta chain) is drawn from a study of CD8 T cells in ankylosing spondylitis. MiXCR, run by TCRdb on the 5' RACE reads, gives a single entry per CDR3 protein. The table records more than 600,000 distinct CDR3 sequences, about 20% of them present only once. General study findings and limits: One TCR beta motif, made up of 7 or 8 highly homologous variants, appeared characteristic of ankylosing spondylitis blood. Clones linked to disease, bearing a CD8+ phenotype, were relatively rare in peripheral blood.

About this clonotype: Its target is not known.

The CDR3 runs 15 residues. Germline CDR1 LGHNA, CDR2 YSLEER. Deletions cut 0 bases from V and 2 bases from J, with 10 bases between. This chain uses TRBV4-3 with TRBJ2-5; D is uncertain. Material for sequencing was blood, either unsorted or a sorted T cell fraction (not recorded which). The receptor was derived from a male donor with ankylosing spondylitis. As DNA, the CDR3 is TGCGCCAGCAGCCAAGAGGATAGGCCACAAGAGACCCAGTACTTC. Its translation is CASSQEDRPQETQYF.